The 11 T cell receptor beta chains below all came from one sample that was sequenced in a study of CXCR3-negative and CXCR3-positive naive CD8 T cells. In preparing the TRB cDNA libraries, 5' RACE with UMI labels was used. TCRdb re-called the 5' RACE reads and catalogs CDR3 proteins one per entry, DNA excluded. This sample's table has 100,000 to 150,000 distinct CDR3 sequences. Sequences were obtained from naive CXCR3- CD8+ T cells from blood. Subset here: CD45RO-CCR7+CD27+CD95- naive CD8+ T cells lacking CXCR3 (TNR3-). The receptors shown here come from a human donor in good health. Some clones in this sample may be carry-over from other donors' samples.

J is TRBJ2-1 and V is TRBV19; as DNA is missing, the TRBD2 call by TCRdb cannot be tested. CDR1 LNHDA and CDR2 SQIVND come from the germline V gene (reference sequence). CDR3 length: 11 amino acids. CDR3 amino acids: CASDSGYEQFF.

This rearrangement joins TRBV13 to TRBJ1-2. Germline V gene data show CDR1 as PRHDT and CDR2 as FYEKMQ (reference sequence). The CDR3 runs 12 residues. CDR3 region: CASSFEGNGYTF.

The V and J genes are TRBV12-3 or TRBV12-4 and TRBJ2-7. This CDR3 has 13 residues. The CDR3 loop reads CASSLGGSHEQYF.

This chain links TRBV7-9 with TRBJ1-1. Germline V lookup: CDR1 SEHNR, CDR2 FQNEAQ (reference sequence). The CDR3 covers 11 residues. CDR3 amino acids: CASTGNTEAFF.

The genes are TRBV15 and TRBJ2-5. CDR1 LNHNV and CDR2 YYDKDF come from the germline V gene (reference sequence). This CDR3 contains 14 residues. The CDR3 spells CATSREGFQETQYF. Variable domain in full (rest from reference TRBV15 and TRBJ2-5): DAMVIQNPRYQVTQFGKPVTLSCSQTLNHNVMYWYQQKSSQAPKLLFHYYDKDFNNEADTPDNFQSRRPNTSFCFLDIRSPGLGDTAMYLCATSREGFQETQYFGPGTRLLVL.

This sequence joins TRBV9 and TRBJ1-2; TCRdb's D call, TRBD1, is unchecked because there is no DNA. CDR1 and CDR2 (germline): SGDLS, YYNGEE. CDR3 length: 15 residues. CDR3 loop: CASSATGSFPVGYTF.

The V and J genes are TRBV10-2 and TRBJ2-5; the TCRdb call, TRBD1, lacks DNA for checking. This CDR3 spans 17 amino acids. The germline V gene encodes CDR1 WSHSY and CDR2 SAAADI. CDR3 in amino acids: CASSESFRQGMEETQYF.

The CDR3 here is CASSPRTGGQETQYF. V usage is TRBV4-1 and J usage is TRBJ2-5; no DNA is available, so the TRBD1 call from TCRdb remains unchecked. Germline CDR1 MGHRA, CDR2 YSYEKL. This CDR3 region has 15 residues.

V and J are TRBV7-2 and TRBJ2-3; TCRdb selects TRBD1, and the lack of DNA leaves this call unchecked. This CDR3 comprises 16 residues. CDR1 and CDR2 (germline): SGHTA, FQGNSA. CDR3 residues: CASSEGPPSGTDTQYF.

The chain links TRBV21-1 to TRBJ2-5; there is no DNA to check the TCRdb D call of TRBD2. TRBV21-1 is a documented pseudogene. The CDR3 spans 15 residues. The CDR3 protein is CASSKVGRAQETQYF.

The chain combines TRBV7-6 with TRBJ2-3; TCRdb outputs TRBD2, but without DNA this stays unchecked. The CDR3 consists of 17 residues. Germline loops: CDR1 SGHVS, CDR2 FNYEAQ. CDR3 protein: CASSLDLAGANTDTQYF.